This TCR beta chain was obtained from a study of blood T cells in healthy people across ages. The ends were cut back, 6 bases at V and 3 bases at J, with 26 bases in the middle. CDR1 SEHNR and CDR2 FQNEAQ come from the germline V gene (reference sequence). This CDR3 region has 18 residues. A second PCR, run for roughly 6 to 11 cycles, used a sample-barcoded 5' primer plus a J-beta primer mix. One entry per CDR3 protein results from TCRdb running MiXCR on the 5' RACE reads. The profile covers over a million distinct CDR3 sequences, with under 30% appearing a single time and around 0.75% taken by the ten largest. The sample was also reused in another study, on T cells of mothers and their children. That source adds: Second-PCR primer M1S introduced sample barcodes and 2-4 random nucleotides.

This TCR came from a girl aged 2-10 years in good health. Material: blood. The V gene is TRBV7-9, the J gene TRBJ2-5, with D perhaps TRBD2 (6 bases). Here the CDR3 reads CASSFPSSSGRGEETQYF. CDR3 in DNA: TGTGCCAGCAGTTTTCCGTCTTCCTCTGGTCGCGGGGAAGAGACCCAGTACTTC.